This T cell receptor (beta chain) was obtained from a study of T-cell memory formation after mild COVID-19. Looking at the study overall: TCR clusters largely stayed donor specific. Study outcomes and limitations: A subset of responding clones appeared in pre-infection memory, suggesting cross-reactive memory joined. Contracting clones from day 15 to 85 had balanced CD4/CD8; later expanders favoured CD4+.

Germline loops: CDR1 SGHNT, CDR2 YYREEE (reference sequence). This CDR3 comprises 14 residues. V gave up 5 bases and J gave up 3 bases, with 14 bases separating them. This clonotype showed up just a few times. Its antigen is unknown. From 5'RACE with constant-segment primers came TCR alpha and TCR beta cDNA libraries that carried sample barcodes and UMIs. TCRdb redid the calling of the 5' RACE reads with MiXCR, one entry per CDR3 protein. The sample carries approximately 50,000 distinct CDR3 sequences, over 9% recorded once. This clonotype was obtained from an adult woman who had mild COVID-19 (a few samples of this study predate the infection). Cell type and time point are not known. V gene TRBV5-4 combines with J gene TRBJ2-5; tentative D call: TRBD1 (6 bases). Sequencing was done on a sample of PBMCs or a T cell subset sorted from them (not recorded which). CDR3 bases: TGTGCCAGCAGATCTGGACAGAAAAAAGAGACCCAGTACTTC. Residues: CASRSGQKKETQYF. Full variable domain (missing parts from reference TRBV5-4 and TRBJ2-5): ETGVTQSPTHLIKTRGQQVTLRCSSQSGHNTVSWYQQALGQGPQFIFQYYREEENGRGNFPPRFSGLQFPNYSSELNVNALELDDSALYLCASRSGQKKETQYFGPGTRLLVL.